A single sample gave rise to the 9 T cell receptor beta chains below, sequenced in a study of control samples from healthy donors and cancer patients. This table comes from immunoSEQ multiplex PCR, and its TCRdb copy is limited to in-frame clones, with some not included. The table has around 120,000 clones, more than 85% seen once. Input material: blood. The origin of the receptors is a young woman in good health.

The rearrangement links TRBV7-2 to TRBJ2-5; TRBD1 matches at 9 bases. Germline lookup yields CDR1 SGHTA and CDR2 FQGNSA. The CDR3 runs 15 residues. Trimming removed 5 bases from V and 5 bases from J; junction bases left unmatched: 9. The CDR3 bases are TGTGCCAGCAGCATAGGACAGGGGAGGAGGGAGACCCAGTACTTC. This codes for CASSIGQGRRETQYF.

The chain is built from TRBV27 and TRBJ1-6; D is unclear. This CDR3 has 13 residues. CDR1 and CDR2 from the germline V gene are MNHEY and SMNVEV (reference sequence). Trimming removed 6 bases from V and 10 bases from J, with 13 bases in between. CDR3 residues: CASSEGSGSPLHF. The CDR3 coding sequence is TGTGCCAGCAGCGAGGGAAGCGGATCACCCCTCCACTTT.

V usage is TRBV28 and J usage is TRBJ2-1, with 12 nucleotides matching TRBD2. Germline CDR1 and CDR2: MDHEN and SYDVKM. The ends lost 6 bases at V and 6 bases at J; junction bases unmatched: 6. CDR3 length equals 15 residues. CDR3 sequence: CASRRQLAGGNEQFF. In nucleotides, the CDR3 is TGTGCCAGCAGACGTCAACTAGCGGGAGGCAATGAGCAGTTCTTC.

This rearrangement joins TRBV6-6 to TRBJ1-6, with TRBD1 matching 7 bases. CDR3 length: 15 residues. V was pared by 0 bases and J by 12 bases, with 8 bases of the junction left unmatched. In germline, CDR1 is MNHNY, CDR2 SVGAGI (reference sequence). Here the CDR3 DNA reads TGTGCCAGCAGTTACTCGACAGGGACTTTGGTACCCCTCCACTTT. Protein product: CASSYSTGTLVPLHF.

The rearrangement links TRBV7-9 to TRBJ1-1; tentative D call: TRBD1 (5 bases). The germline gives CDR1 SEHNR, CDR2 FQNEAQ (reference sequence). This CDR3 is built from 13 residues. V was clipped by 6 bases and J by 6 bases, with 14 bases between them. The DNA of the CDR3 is TGTGCCAGCAGGTCGGAGGGGAGGGCTGAAGCTTTCTTT. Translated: CASRSEGRAEAFF.

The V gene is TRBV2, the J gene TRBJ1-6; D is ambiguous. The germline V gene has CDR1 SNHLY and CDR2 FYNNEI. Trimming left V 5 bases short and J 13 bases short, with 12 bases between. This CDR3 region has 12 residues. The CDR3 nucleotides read TGTGCCAGCAGTTACAGCGGCACCCCCCTCCACTTT. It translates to CASSYSGTPLHF.

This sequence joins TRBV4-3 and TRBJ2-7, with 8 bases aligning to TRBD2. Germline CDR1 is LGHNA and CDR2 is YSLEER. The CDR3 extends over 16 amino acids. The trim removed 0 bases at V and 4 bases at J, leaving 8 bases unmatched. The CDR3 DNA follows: TGCGCCAGCAGCCAAGATAGGGGACTAGTAATATACGAGCAGTACTTC. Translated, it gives CASSQDRGLVIYEQYF.

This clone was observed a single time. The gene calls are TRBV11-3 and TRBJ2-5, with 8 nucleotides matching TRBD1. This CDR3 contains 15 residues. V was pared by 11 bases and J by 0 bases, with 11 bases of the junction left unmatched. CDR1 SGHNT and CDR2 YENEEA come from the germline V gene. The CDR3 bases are TGTGCCGGGGGAGACAGGGGACCGTACCAAGAGACCCAGTACTTC. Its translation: CAGGDRGPYQETQYF.

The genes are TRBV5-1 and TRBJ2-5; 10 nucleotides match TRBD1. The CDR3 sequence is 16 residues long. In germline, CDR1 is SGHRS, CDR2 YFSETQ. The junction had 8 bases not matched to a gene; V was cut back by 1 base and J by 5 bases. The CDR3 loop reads CASSLNGQGGRETQYF. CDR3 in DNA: TGCGCCAGCAGCTTGAACGGACAGGGGGGGCGGGAGACCCAGTACTTC.